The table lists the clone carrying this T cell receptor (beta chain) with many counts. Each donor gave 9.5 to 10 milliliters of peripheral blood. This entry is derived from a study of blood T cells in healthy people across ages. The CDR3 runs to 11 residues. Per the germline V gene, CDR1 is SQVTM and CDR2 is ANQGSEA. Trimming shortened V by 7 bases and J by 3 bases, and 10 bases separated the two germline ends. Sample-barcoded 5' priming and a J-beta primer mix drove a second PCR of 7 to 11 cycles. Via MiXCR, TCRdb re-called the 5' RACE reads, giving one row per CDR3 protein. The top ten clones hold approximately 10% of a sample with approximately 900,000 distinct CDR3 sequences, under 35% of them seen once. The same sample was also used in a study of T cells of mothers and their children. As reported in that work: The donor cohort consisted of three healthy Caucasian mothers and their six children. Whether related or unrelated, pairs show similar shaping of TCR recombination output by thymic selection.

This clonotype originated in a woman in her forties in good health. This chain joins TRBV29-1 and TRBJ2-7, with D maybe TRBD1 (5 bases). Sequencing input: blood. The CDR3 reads CSGLQGYEQYF. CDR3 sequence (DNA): TGCAGCGGCCTTCAGGGCTACGAGCAGTACTTC.